This T cell receptor beta chain was recovered during a study of blood T cell repertoires in COVID-19. Study-level background: COVID-19 samples, acute and convalescent, were from the United States, Italy and Spain. In each case, the material was cDNA or gDNA derived from T cells, B-cell-depleted T cells, or PBMCs.

The V gene's germline CDR1 is LNHNV and CDR2 YYDKDF (reference sequence). The CDR3 length is 16 residues. With 0 bases removed from V and 2 bases from J, the gap between germline ends came to 14 bases. Those enrolled in Seattle joined during active infection and were followed longitudinally afterward. Study processing details: Counts of nucleated cells, estimated from reference gene primer amplification, were obtained. The table came from immunoSEQ multiplex PCR; TCRdb's copy has only in-frame clones and leaves some out. V and J calls and clone size are as listed in that table; D and trimming were resolved from the DNA. The sample lists under 200,000 clones, approximately 87% occurring once.

The genes are TRBV15 and TRBJ2-7; unclear D gene. The source of this sequence is a woman aged 55-70 years with COVID-19, enrolled during active disease. Input material: peripheral blood. This CDR3 is CATSRDIIRQAYEQYF. The CDR3 region has the DNA TGTGCCACCAGCAGAGATATTATTAGACAAGCCTACGAGCAGTACTTC.